This T cell receptor beta chain was obtained from a study of PD-L1 blockade in urothelial cancer. This clone appeared once. Its specificity is unknown. Profiling relied on immunoSEQ multiplex PCR, and the TCRdb table lists in-frame clones only, not all of them. The sample lists around 110,000 clones; approximately 90% were seen once. The V and J ends lost 2 bases and 4 bases respectively, with 14 bases between them. Per the germline V gene, CDR1 is SGHRS and CDR2 is YFSETQ. The CDR3 is 15 residues long. The time point was: peripheral blood 6 weeks after treatment start. Study-wide results and caveats: Pretreatment clonality of the blood TCR repertoire below the median was predictive of superior survival.

This chain joins TRBV5-1 and TRBJ2-3; possibly TRBD2 for D (6 bases). The origin of this receptor is a man aged 55 to 70 with urothelial cancer. The material sequenced was PBMCs, taken around atezolizumab (anti-PD-L1) treatment. CDR3 sequence: CASSFLAQRADTQYF. The CDR3 DNA sequence: TGCGCCAGCAGCTTTTTAGCCCAGCGGGCAGATACGCAGTATTTT. Complete variable domain (other parts from reference TRBV5-1 and TRBJ2-3): KAGVTQTPRYLIKTRGQQVTLSCSPISGHRSVSWYQQTPGQGLQFLFEYFSETQRNKGNFPGRFSGRQFSNSRSEMNVSTLELGDSALYLCASSFLAQRADTQYFGPGTRLTVL.